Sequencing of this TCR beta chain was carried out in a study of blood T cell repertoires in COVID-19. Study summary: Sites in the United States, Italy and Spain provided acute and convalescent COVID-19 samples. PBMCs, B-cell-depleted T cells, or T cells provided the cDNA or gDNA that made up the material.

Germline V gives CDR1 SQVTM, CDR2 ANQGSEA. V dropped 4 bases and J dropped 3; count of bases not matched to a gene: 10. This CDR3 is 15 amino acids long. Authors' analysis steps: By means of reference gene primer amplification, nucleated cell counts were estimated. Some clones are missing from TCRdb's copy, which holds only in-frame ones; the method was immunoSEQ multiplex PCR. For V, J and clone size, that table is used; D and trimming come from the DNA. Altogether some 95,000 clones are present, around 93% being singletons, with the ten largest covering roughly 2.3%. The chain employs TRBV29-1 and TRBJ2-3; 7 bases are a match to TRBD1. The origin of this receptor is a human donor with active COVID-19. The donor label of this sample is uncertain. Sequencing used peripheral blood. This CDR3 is CSVGTGTEGTDTQYF. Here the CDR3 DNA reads TGCAGCGTTGGAACCGGGACAGAGGGGACAGATACGCAGTATTTT.